This T cell receptor (beta chain) originates from a study of blood T cells in healthy people across ages (dated by TCRdb to about 2015). At the level of the whole study: In model experiments, template switching captured roughly one uniquely barcoded TCR beta cDNA molecule for every two T cells. The study measured age-related changes in TCR beta repertoire diversity using deep sequencing normalized with unique cDNA molecular identifiers. Donors were grouped into four age groups: young (average roughly 17 years), middle-aged (roughly 37), aged (roughly 67) and long-lived (approximately 82). To avoid experimental bias, donors of different ages were distributed randomly across sequencing lanes. The study analyzed two additional independent replicas of 1 million unique cDNA reads from the same blood draw for two donors, one aged 18 to 30 and one aged 80 or older. Results the study describes overall, beyond this receptor: As age increased, observed TCR beta diversity per million T cells dropped in a roughly linear way, and a significant reduction was already evident by age 40. The long-lived group showed more naive CD4+ T cells, fewer expanded clones and increased TCR diversity than the aged group, suggesting age selection. Donor CMV infection status was unknown, potentially confounding age-related changes in expanded clonotypes. Estimates of total diversity based on one million sequenced T cells were regarded as lower bounds and as underestimates. Observed TCR beta diversity correlated strongly with the percentage of naive T cells measured by flow cytometry. Conclusive comparison of naive and antigen-experienced compartments was prevented by the profiling of bulk unsorted PBMCs.

The receptor library was made with 5' RACE. The instrument given in TCRdb is Illumina HiSeq 2500. A second about 7 to 12 cycle PCR used a sample-barcoded 5' primer and a J-beta primer mix. A template-switch 5' adaptor carrying 12 random nucleotides introduced a unique molecular identifier onto each TCR beta cDNA molecule. Each sample yielded at least 2.5 million CDR3-containing paired-end reads. First-strand cDNA synthesis was performed from all RNA using the Mint cDNA synthesis kit, with priming by a TRBC-specific oligonucleotide. After uracil-DNA glycosylase treatment, a first 18-cycle PCR used universal primers M1SS and BC2_uni_R on all cDNA. As for the authors' bioinformatics: For normalization, 1 million high-quality reads, each with a distinct molecular identifier, were randomly selected from each sample. Reads with shared molecular identifiers were discarded instead of being binned into consensus sequences. MiTCR, set to a Q25 quality threshold and the strictest error-elimination algorithm, was used for CDR3 identification, clonotype clustering and error correction. A nonparametric unseen species model using Euler transformation provided a lower-bound estimate of total TCR beta diversity. TCRdb reran the public reads through fastp at Q25 and MiXCR, keeping productive beta chains. Merged by CDR3 protein, the rows form single entries marked with the most common genes and DNA. The V and J calls were not made by the authors but by TCRdb's processing. Counted in this sample were a few hundred thousand distinct CDR3 sequences; 50% to 60% of them appeared once. Of the sample, roughly 51% is held by the ten largest clones.

This clonotype was detected only a few times. Its target antigen remains unknown. No per-base quality is available; no much larger clone lies one base away. Systemically healthy Caucasian individuals from Russia, some 36 in total and aged roughly 6 to 100 years, were included as donors. Each donor gave 9.5 to 10 milliliters of peripheral blood, drawn into EDTA-treated Vacutainer tubes. Ficoll-Paque density-gradient centrifugation was used to isolate PBMCs, with at least 6.5 million obtained per sample. Trizol reagent was used to extract total RNA from the PBMCs, yielding at least 5.5 micrograms per sample. For every donor, flow cytometry on a PBMC aliquot measured the percentage of naive CD45RAhigh/CD27high T cells. Trimming accounts for 5 bases at V and 6 bases at J, while the number of junction bases matched to no gene is 7. CDR1 is given as SGHTA and CDR2 as FQGNSA, both from the germline V gene. The CDR3, from cysteine to phenylalanine, totals 15 residues. The kept DNA is CDR3 alone, 45 bases in frame from the first base.

The source is a man aged 55 to 70 in good health. Sequenced: blood. This sequence uses TRBV7-2 and TRBJ2-5; the central 12 bases match TRBD2. This receptor carries the CDR3 CASSPSTSGGQTQYF. The nucleotides are TGTGCCAGCAGCCCATCGACTAGCGGGGGTCAGACCCAGTACTTC.